The 15 T cell receptor beta chains below all came from one sample that was sequenced in a study of blood T cell repertoires in COVID-19. Here immunoSEQ multiplex PCR was the method, and the copy in TCRdb shows in-frame clones only, minus some. The table records over 100,000 clones, about 78% of them present only once. The sample taken for sequencing was peripheral blood. These receptors all stem from a man aged 55 to 70 with active or convalescent COVID-19.

This clone was detected only once. The genes are TRBV21-1 and TRBJ1-1; the table assigns TRBD1, which was not confirmed against the DNA. TRBV21-1 is shown as a pseudogene. This CDR3 comprises 12 residues. The CDR3 loop is CASSRRWTEAFF. CDR3 DNA sequence: TGTGCCAGCAGCCGCAGGTGGACTGAAGCTTTCTTT.

The chain combines TRBV5-6 with TRBJ1-2, with D possibly TRBD1 on 6 matching bases. The CDR3 has 16 amino acids. Germline CDR1 reads SGHDT; CDR2 reads YYEEEE. V lost 4 bases and J 0 bases, leaving 16 bases between the germline ends. The CDR3 loop reads CASSPPRRGSNYGYTF. CDR3 coding DNA: TGTGCCAGCAGCCCTCCCCGCAGGGGCTCTAACTATGGCTACACCTTC.

J is TRBJ2-6 and V is TRBV28; D possibly corresponds to TRBD1 (6 bases). CDR1 and CDR2 (germline): MDHEN, SYDVKM. With 6 bases removed from V and 8 bases from J, the gap between germline ends came to 11 bases. The length of the CDR3 is 13 residues. The CDR3 sequence is CASSPRGTNVLTF. The CDR3 DNA reads TGTGCCAGCAGCCCCAGGGGAACCAACGTCCTGACTTTC.

This clone was seen just once. This rearrangement joins TRBV24-1 to TRBJ2-3; 9 nucleotides match TRBD2. Trimming at V came to 1 base and at J to 2 bases, leaving 6 bases not matched to a gene. The length of the CDR3 is 17 residues. CDR1 and CDR2 (germline): KGHDR, SFDVKD. The CDR3 nucleotides read TGTGCCACCAGTGATTTTACGACTAGCGGAAACACAGATACGCAGTATTTT. Amino acids: CATSDFTTSGNTDTQYF.

The sample holds one count of this clone. This chain links TRBV29-1 with TRBJ2-3; tentatively, D is TRBD2 (6 bases). The V gene lost 6 bases and the J gene lost 4 bases, with 8 bases spanning the gap. The CDR3 runs 11 residues. CDR1 is SQVTM and CDR2 is ANQGSEA in the germline V gene. CDR3 in DNA: TGCAGCGTGACTAGATCAGATACGCAGTATTTT. It translates to CSVTRSDTQYF.

V and J are TRBV5-1 and TRBJ2-7; 12 bases line up with TRBD2. J was trimmed by 5 bases and V by 1 base; bases with no gene match: 4. CDR3 length equals 15 residues. Germline lookup yields CDR1 SGHRS and CDR2 YFSETQ. The CDR3 nucleotides are TGCGCCAGCAGCTTGCTAGCGGGAGGGAGTAACGAGCAGTACTTC. Its translation is CASSLLAGGSNEQYF.

The V call is TRBV2, the J call TRBJ2-1, with 7 bases lining up with TRBD1. The length of the CDR3 is 14 residues. With 6 bases clipped from V and 0 bases from J, the junction kept 2 bases outside the gene matches. CDR1 SNHLY and CDR2 FYNNEI come from the germline V gene. The CDR3 region has the DNA TGTGCCAGCAGGGCAGGGGGCTCCTACAATGAGCAGTTCTTC. Its translation: CASRAGGSYNEQFF.

Only a few counts were recorded for this clone. This chain connects TRBV7-2 to TRBJ1-2; D perhaps matches TRBD1 (5 bases). CDR1 is SGHTA, CDR2 FQGNSA, per germline. V lost 1 base and J 4 bases, leaving 13 bases between the germline ends. This CDR3 contains 15 residues. Here the CDR3 DNA reads TGTGCCAGCAGCTTAGATGGGGGGAAGGGCTATGGCTACACCTTC. It specifies CASSLDGGKGYGYTF.

The chain is built from TRBV5-1 and TRBJ1-2; a weak D match, TRBD1 (6 bases). Trimming removed 0 bases at V and 6 bases at J, with 12 bases between. Germline CDR1 is SGHRS and CDR2 is YFSETQ. The CDR3 spans 14 residues. Written as DNA, the CDR3 is TGCGCCAGCAGCTTGGACAGGGTACGGAATGGCTACACCTTC. Translated, it gives CASSLDRVRNGYTF.

This clone appeared a few times. The chain combines TRBV28 with TRBJ2-7; 9 bases line up with TRBD2. CDR1 and CDR2 (germline): MDHEN, SYDVKM. The trim removed 2 bases at V and 3 bases at J, leaving 8 bases unmatched. This CDR3 has 16 residues. CDR3 sequence (DNA): TGTGCCAGCAGTTTAAGGTCCAGCGGGAGGATCTACGAGCAGTACTTC. Encoded protein: CASSLRSSGRIYEQYF.

V gene TRBV7-2 combines with J gene TRBJ2-5; 7 nucleotides align to TRBD2. Germline V lookup: CDR1 SGHTA, CDR2 FQGNSA. This CDR3 is 15 amino acids long. Trimming removed 0 bases from V and 7 bases from J; junction bases left unmatched: 8. The CDR3: CASSLALAAGGTQYF. The CDR3 DNA sequence: TGTGCCAGCAGCTTAGCCCTAGCGGCCGGGGGGACCCAGTACTTC.

The chain has TRBV2 and TRBJ2-7; 8 bases match TRBD1. Trimming removed 6 bases from V and 10 bases from J; junction bases left unmatched: 14. The CDR3 runs 14 residues. The germline gives CDR1 SNHLY, CDR2 FYNNEI. CDR3 residues: CASREDRASLIQYF. The CDR3 DNA is TGTGCCAGCAGGGAGGACAGGGCTTCCCTAATACAGTACTTC.

This clone was recorded a few times. Within the sample, other DNA sequences also encode this same CDR3. The chain links TRBV18 to TRBJ1-2; maybe TRBD1 (6 bases). Trimming took 3 bases from V and 3 from J, leaving 8 bases between them. Germline assignment: CDR1 KGHSH and CDR2 LQKENI. This CDR3 is 13 amino acids long. CDR3 DNA sequence: TGTGCCAGCTCACCGGGACAAGACTATGGCTACACCTTC. Its protein is CASSPGQDYGYTF.

The V and J genes are TRBV6-2 or TRBV6-3 and TRBJ2-2; 10 positions agree with TRBD2. Germline V gene sequence: CDR1 MNHEY, CDR2 SVGEGT. Germline trimming cut 4 bases from V and 5 bases from J; bases unmatched to any gene: 7. The CDR3 runs 16 residues. In DNA, the CDR3 is TGTGCCAGCAGTTTAGCGGGAGGCCCCAAAACCGGGGAGCTGTTTTTT. Amino acid sequence: CASSLAGGPKTGELFF.

In its sample, this clone was seen once. As DNA, the CDR3 is TGCGCCAGCAGCGGAGGGACAGGGGGCGCGGGTAGCTACACCTTC. Protein: CASSGGTGGAGSYTF. The chain carries TRBV5-1 and TRBJ1-2; TRBD1 aligns across 12 bases. This CDR3 contains 15 residues. V trimming: 4 bases; J trimming: 9 bases; junction bases outside the gene matches: 10. Germline CDR1 reads SGHRS; CDR2 reads YFSETQ.